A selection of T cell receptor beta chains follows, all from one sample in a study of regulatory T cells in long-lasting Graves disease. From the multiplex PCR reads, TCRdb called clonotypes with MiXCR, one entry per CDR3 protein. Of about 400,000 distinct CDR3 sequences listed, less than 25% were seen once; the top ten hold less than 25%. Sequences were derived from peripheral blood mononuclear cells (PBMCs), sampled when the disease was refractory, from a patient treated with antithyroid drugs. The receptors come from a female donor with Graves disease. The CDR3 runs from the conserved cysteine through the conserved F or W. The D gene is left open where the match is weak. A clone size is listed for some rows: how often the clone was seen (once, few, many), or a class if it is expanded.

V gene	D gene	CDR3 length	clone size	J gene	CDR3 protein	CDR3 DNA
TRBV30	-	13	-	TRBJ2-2	CAWPSPPAGELFF	TGTGCCTGGCCTAGCCCCCCAGCCGGGGAGCTGTTTTTT
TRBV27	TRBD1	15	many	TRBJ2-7	CASSSGQGALYEQYF	TGTGCCAGCAGTTCTGGACAGGGGGCACTCTACGAGCAGTACTTC
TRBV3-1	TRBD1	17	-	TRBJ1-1	CASSQGDRPAAGKEAFF	TGTGCCAGCAGCCAAGGGGACAGACCTGCGGCTGGTAAGGAAGCTTTCTTT
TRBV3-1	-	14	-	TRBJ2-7	CASSESGHTYEQYF	TGTGCCAGCAGCGAGAGCGGGCATACCTACGAGCAGTACTTC
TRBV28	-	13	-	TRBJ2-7	CASSFGATAEQYF	TGTGCCAGCAGTTTCGGGGCGACAGCTGAGCAGTACTTC
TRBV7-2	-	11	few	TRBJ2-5	CASCPTPGPYF	TGTGCCAGCTGCCCAACCCCGGGGCCCTACTTC
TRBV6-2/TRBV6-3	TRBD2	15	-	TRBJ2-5	CASSSGGSLQETLYF	TGTGCCAGCAGTTCGGGGGGGTCACTTCAAGAGACCCTGTACTTC
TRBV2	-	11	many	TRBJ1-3	CASNKGNTIYF	TGTGCCAGCAATAAAGGAAACACCATATATTTT
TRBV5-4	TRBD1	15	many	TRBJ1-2	CASSYGTGIRNGYTF	TGTGCCAGCAGCTACGGGACAGGGATCCGTAATGGCTACACCTTC
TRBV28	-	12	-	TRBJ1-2	CASSDKGHGCTF	TGTGCCAGCAGCGACAAGGGTCATGGCTGCACCTTC
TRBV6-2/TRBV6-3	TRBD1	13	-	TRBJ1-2	CASTKGQGYGYTF	TGTGCCAGCACCAAAGGACAGGGGTATGGCTACACCTTC
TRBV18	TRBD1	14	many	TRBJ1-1	CASSVSRGRVEAFF	TGTGCCAGCTCAGTTTCCAGGGGGCGCGTTGAAGCTTTCTTT
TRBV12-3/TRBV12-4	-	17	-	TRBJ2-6	CASSYPGWSSGANVLTF	TGTGCCAGCAGTTACCCGGGGTGGAGCTCTGGGGCCAACGTCCTGACTTTC
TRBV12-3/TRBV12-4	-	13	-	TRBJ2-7	CASSPSRVYEQYF	TGTGCCAGCAGCCCCTCGAGGGTCTACGAGCAGTACTTC
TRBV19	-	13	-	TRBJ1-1	CASSINVGSLAFF	TGTGCCAGTAGTATAAACGTCGGCAGTCTGGCTTTCTTT
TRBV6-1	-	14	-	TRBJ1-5	CASSRNPGPQPQHF	TGTGCCAGCAGTAGAAACCCGGGGCCCCAGCCCCAGCATTTT
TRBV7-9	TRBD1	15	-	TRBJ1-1	CASRAREGAYTEAFF	TGTGCCAGCAGGGCACGAGAGGGGGCGTACACTGAAGCTTTCTTT
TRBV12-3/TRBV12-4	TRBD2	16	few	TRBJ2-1	CASSLGGGSVADEQFF	TGTGCCAGCAGTTTAGGAGGCGGGAGTGTCGCGGATGAGCAGTTCTTC
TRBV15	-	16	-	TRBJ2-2	CATSREEQPNTRELFF	TGTGCCACCAGCAGAGAGGAACAGCCGAACACCAGGGAGCTGTTTTTT
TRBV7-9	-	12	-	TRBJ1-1	CASSFSPAEAFF	TGTGCCAGCAGCTTCAGTCCTGCTGAAGCTTTCTTT
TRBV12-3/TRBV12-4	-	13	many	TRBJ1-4	CASSLFGSSELFF	TGTGCCAGCAGTTTATTTGGATCCAGTGAACTGTTTTTT
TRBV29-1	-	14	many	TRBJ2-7	CSVVGAGSLHEQYF	TGCAGCGTTGTGGGGGCAGGGTCCCTTCACGAGCAGTACTTC
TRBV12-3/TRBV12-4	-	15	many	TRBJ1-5	CASSFGGNSNQPQHF	TGTGCCAGCAGTTTCGGGGGGAATAGCAATCAGCCCCAGCATTTT
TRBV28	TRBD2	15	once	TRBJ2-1	CASRGAGSRNNEQFF	TGTGCCAGCAGGGGAGCGGGATCCCGCAACAATGAGCAGTTCTTC
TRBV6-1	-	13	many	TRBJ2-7	CASRTPYTYEQYF	TGTGCCAGCAGGACCCCGTATACGTACGAGCAGTACTTC
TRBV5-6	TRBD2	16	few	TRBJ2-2	CASSWLLAGGTGELFF	TGTGCCAGCAGCTGGTTGTTAGCGGGAGGCACCGGGGAGCTGTTTTTT
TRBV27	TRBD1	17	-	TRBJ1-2	CASSNRPPGQAYSGYTF	TGTGCCAGCAGTAACCGTCCCCCGGGACAGGCTTATTCTGGCTACACCTTC
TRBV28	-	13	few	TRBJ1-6	CASRRAGDSPLHF	TGTGCCAGCCGCAGGGCGGGTGACTCACCCCTCCACTTT
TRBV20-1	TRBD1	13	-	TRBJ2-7	CSATPTGFSEQYF	TGCAGTGCTACCCCGACAGGGTTCTCCGAGCAGTACTTC
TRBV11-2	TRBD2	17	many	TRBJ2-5	CASSPGTSGRTRESQYF	TGTGCCAGCAGCCCTGGGACTAGCGGGAGAACAAGAGAGTCCCAGTACTTC
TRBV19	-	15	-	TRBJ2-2	CASSIMMTTAGELFF	TGTGCCAGTAGTATAATGATGACCACAGCAGGGGAGCTGTTTTTT
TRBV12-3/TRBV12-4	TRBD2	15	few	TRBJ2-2	CASSFRGAGTGELFF	TGTGCCAGCAGTTTCCGGGGAGCGGGAACCGGGGAGCTGTTTTTT
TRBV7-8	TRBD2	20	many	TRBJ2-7	CASSSTPRPQFSALAGEQYF	TGTGCCAGCAGCTCGACACCCAGGCCGCAGTTCTCGGCGCTAGCGGGGGAGCAGTACTTC
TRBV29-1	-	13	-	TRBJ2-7	CSVAGSGNYEQYF	TGCAGCGTTGCAGGCTCCGGTAACTACGAGCAGTACTTC
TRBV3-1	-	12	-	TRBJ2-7	CASSATTREQYF	TGTGCCAGCAGCGCAACAACTAGGGAGCAGTACTTC
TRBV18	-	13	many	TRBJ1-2	CASSPDSNYGYTF	TGTGCCAGCAGCCCGGATTCTAACTATGGCTACACCTTC
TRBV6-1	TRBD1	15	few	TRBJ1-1	CASSQTGTGRLEAFF	TGTGCCAGCAGCCAAACCGGGACAGGCCGACTTGAGGCTTTCTTT
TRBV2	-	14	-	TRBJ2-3	CASSVGRDTDTQYF	TGTGCCAGCAGTGTCGGGCGGGACACAGATACGCAGTATTTT
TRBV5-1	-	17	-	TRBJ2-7	CASSLDRGGTATYEQYF	TGCGCCAGCAGCTTGGATCGCGGCGGGACAGCTACCTACGAGCAGTACTTC
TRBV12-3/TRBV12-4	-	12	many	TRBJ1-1	CASSPGHFEAFF	TGTGCCAGCAGTCCCGGACATTTTGAAGCTTTCTTT
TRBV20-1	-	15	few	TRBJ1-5	CSARGAAFSNQPQHF	TGCAGTGCCAGAGGGGCAGCTTTTAGCAATCAGCCCCAGCATTTT
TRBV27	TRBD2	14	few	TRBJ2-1	CASSWGLAVNEQFF	TGTGCCAGCAGTTGGGGACTAGCGGTGAATGAGCAGTTCTTC
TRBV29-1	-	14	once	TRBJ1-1	CSVEGGRLNTEAFF	TGCAGCGTTGAAGGTGGGAGGTTGAACACTGAAGCTTTCTTT
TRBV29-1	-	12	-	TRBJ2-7	CSVAPGAGEQYF	TGCAGCGTTGCTCCGGGGGCGGGGGAGCAGTACTTC
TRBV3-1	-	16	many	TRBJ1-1	CASSQDPVSGNTEAFF	TGTGCCAGCAGCCAAGATCCCGTTTCGGGGAACACTGAAGCTTTCTTT
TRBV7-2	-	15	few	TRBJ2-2	CASSLGQPNTGELFF	TGTGCCAGCAGCTTAGGGCAGCCAAACACCGGGGAGCTGTTTTTT
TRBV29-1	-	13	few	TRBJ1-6	CSVTLTTNSPLHF	TGCAGCGTGACCTTAACCACGAATTCACCCCTCCACTTT